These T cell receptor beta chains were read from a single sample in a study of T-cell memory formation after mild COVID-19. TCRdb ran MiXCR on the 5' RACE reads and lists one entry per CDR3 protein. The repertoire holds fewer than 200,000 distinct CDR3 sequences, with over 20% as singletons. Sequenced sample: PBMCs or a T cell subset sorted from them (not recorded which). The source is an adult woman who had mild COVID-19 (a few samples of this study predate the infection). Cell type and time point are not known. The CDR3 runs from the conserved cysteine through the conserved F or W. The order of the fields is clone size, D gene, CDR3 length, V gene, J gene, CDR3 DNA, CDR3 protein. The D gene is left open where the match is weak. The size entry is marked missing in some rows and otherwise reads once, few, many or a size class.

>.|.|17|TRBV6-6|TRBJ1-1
TGTGCCAGCAGTTACGGTTTTATGGGGACACCGAACACTGAAGCTTTCTTT
CASSYGFMGTPNTEAFF
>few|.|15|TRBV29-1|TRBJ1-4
TGCAGCGTTGTCCTAAACGCAGGGGAGGGGGAAAAACTGTTTTTT
CSVVLNAGEGEKLFF
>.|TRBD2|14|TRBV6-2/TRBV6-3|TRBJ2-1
TGTGCCAGCAGACCGGGACTAGGCCCAAATGAGCAGTTCTTC
CASRPGLGPNEQFF
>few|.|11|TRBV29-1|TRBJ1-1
TGCAGCGTTGAATGGGGCTCCGAAGCTTTCTTT
CSVEWGSEAFF
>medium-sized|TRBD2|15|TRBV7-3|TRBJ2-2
TGTGCCAGCAGCCCGGGACTAGGAGACACCGGGGAGCTGTTTTTT
CASSPGLGDTGELFF
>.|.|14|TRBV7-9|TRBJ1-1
TGTGCCAGCAGCCCACCATTCCCGGGGACTGAAGCTTTCTTT
CASSPPFPGTEAFF
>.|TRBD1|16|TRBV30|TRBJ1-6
TGTGCCTGTATCGAGGCAGGCGGGACAGCTAATTCACCCCTCCACTTT
CACIEAGGTANSPLHF
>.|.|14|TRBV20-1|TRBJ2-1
TGCAGTGCTGAGACGCGGGGGCAAGACAATGAGCAGTTCTTC
CSAETRGQDNEQFF
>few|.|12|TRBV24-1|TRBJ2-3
TGTGCCACCAGTGGACAGGCGCGTACGCAGTATTTT
CATSGQARTQYF
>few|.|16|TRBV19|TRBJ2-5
TGTGCCAGTAGCCCTTCGGGGGGCGTCGTATCGGAGACCCAGTACTTC
CASSPSGGVVSETQYF
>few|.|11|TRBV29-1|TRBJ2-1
TGCAGCGTGGCCAGGGATAATGAGCAGTTCTTC
CSVARDNEQFF
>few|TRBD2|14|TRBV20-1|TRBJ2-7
TGCAGTGCTAGTACGACTAGCGGATCCTACGAGCAGTACTTC
CSASTTSGSYEQYF
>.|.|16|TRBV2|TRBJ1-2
TGTGCCAGCAGTGAATTGGGGGAACCAGCTAACTATGGCTACACCTTC
CASSELGEPANYGYTF
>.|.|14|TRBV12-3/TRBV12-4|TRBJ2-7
TGTGCCAGCAGTCCCTCGGGACAAAAGTACGAGCAGTACTTC
CASSPSGQKYEQYF
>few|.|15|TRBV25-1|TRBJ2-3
TGTGCCAGCAGTCTGGGCGTATCTAGCACAGATACGCAGTATTTT
CASSLGVSSTDTQYF